These 19 T cell receptor beta chains were all obtained from the same sample, sequenced in a study of blood T cell repertoires in COVID-19. The data were produced by immunoSEQ multiplex PCR, yet TCRdb's version contains in-frame clones alone and is incomplete. In the table there are approximately 190,000 clones, roughly 84% of which are singletons. The source material was PBMCs or T cells enriched from blood (not recorded which). Every receptor here comes from a woman aged 30 to 39 who had been exposed to COVID-19.

Only a few counts were recorded for this clone. The DNA of the CDR3 is TGTGCCAGCAACCCCGGGGTCTATAATTCACCCCTCCACTTT. Its translation is CASNPGVYNSPLHF. The rearrangement uses TRBV6-5 and TRBJ1-6; D not certain. Germline values: CDR1 MNHEY, CDR2 SVGAGI. V was trimmed by 7 bases and J by 3 bases, leaving 10 bases between them. The CDR3 runs to 14 residues.

The chain uses TRBV2 and TRBJ2-1; D is undetermined. Germline V gene sequence: CDR1 SNHLY, CDR2 FYNNEI. V gave up 8 bases and J gave up 2 bases, with 10 bases separating them. The CDR3 has 13 residues. The CDR3 is CASAVVTYNEQFF. The DNA for the CDR3 is TGTGCCAGCGCGGTAGTAACCTACAATGAGCAGTTCTTC.

This clone was counted a single time. The chain uses TRBV3-1 (or the pseudogene TRBV3-2) and TRBJ2-7, with D perhaps TRBD1 (6 bases). V lost 2 bases to trimming and J lost 1 base, with 18 bases between them. CDR1 is LGHDT and CDR2 is YNNKEL in the germline V gene (reference sequence). CDR3 length: 17 residues. The CDR3 sequence: CASSQQNRDTNSYEQYF. The DNA for the CDR3 is TGTGCCAGCAGCCAACAAAACCGGGACACCAATTCCTACGAGCAGTACTTC.

This clone was observed once. The rearrangement joins TRBV6-2 or TRBV6-3 to TRBJ2-4, with TRBD1 matching over 7 bases. CDR3 size: 12 residues. The ends lost 5 bases at V and 7 bases at J; junction bases unmatched: 2. Germline V gene sequence: CDR1 MNHEY, CDR2 SVGEGT. The CDR3 DNA reads as TGTGCCAGCAGTAAGGACAGGAACATTCAGTACTTC. Protein product: CASSKDRNIQYF.

The rearrangement joins TRBV16 to TRBJ1-1; D possibly corresponds to TRBD1 (6 bases). V was clipped by 0 bases and J by 5 bases, with 13 bases between them. The V gene's germline CDR1 is KGHSY and CDR2 FQNENV. The CDR3 spans 15 residues. CDR3 in amino acids: CASSQSVRGGTEAFF. The CDR3 DNA reads TGTGCCAGCAGCCAATCGGTGAGGGGGGGGACTGAAGCTTTCTTT.

The rearrangement uses TRBV12-3 or TRBV12-4 and TRBJ2-5; D unresolved. This CDR3 comprises 13 residues. Between the trimmed V and J ends, which lost 2 bases and 3 bases, there was a span of 7 bases. CDR3 in amino acids: CASSLSLKETQYF. Written as DNA, the CDR3 is TGTGCCAGCAGTTTAAGCTTAAAAGAGACCCAGTACTTC.

The gene calls are TRBV5-6 and TRBJ2-2; possible D gene TRBD1, 5 bases. V was cut by 5 bases and J by 3 bases, with 17 bases left in between. CDR3 size: 16 residues. The germline V gene has CDR1 SGHDT and CDR2 YYEEEE. CDR3 in amino acids: CASSPPEGVYTGELFF. The CDR3 bases are TGTGCCAGCAGTCCCCCTGAAGGGGTGTACACCGGGGAGCTGTTTTTT.

V is TRBV7-2 and J is TRBJ2-2; TRBD2 aligns across 7 bases. CDR3 length: 16 amino acids. Trimming removed 5 bases from V and 4 bases from J; junction bases left unmatched: 10. From germline, CDR1 is SGHTA and CDR2 FQGNSA. Here the CDR3 reads CASSPIAGVVTGELFF. CDR3 coding DNA: TGTGCCAGCAGCCCGATCGCGGGGGTGGTCACCGGGGAGCTGTTTTTT.

This sequence joins TRBV3-1 (or the pseudogene TRBV3-2) and TRBJ1-4, with TRBD1 matching 11 bases. Germline CDR1 LGHDT, CDR2 YNNKEL (reference sequence). This CDR3 has 15 amino acids. The V segment lost 4 bases and the J segment 7 bases; nucleotides outside the gene matches: 5. The DNA for the CDR3 is TGTGCCAGCAGCCCGACGGACAGGGGGCCTGAAAAACTGTTTTTT. This gives the protein CASSPTDRGPEKLFF.

This clone is a singleton in its sample. The V and J genes are TRBV23-1 and TRBJ1-5; no firm D call. TRBV23-1 is an ORF for which the function is uncertain. The V end was cut by 0 bases, the J end by 1 base, with 7 bases between. This CDR3 contains 15 residues. CDR3 nucleotide sequence: TGCGCCAGCAGTCAATCCTCGGGGAGCAATCAGCCCCAGCATTTT. Translation gives CASSQSSGSNQPQHF.

The CDR3 nucleotides read TGTGCCAGCAGTTACTCCGGGGTAAATACGCAGTATTTT. Amino acids: CASSYSGVNTQYF. The chain links TRBV6-2 or TRBV6-3 to TRBJ2-3; D might be TRBD2 (5 bases). The V end lost 0 bases, the J end lost 7 bases, and 8 bases lay between the germline ends. This CDR3 is built from 13 residues. CDR1 is MNHEY and CDR2 is SVGEGT in the germline V gene.

The gene calls are TRBV11-2 and TRBJ2-3; D uncertain. The CDR3 contains 15 residues. CDR1 and CDR2 (germline): SGHAT, FQNNGV. V was shortened by 3 bases and J by 0 bases, with 10 bases between the two germline ends. In DNA form, the CDR3 reads TGTGCCAGCAGCTTTGATCCTACCAGCACAGATACGCAGTATTTT. Its translation: CASSFDPTSTDTQYF.

The V call is TRBV29-1, the J call TRBJ2-1; possible D gene TRBD1, 7 bases. V lost 3 bases, J lost 12 bases, and 15 bases lay in between. CDR3 length equals 12 residues. Looked up from germline, CDR1 is SQVTM and CDR2 is ANQGSEA. The CDR3 loop is CSVDRDREAQFF. CDR3 bases: TGCAGCGTTGACCGAGACAGGGAGGCGCAGTTCTTC.

The V call is TRBV6-2 or TRBV6-3, the J call TRBJ2-5; D is possibly TRBD2 (6 bases). Deletions cut 1 base from V and 5 bases from J, with 11 bases between. The CDR3 consists of 14 residues. Per the germline V gene, CDR1 is MNHEY and CDR2 is SVGEGT. CDR3 region: CASSYYVGGETQYF. CDR3 nucleotides: TGTGCCAGCAGTTACTACGTTGGGGGGGAGACCCAGTACTTC.

V usage is TRBV5-1 and J usage is TRBJ2-3; D might be TRBD1 (5 bases). The CDR3 totals 15 residues. The V end lost 1 base, the J end lost 0 bases, and 9 bases lay between the germline ends. Germline V gives CDR1 SGHRS, CDR2 YFSETQ. CDR3 residues: CASSLRTQSTDTQYF. CDR3 DNA: TGCGCCAGCAGCTTGCGGACACAGAGCACAGATACGCAGTATTTT.

This clone was counted between two and nine times. The chain has TRBV20-1 and TRBJ1-6; 8 positions agree with TRBD1. This CDR3 region has 16 residues. The V segment lost 3 bases and the J segment 7 bases; nucleotides outside the gene matches: 11. Germline V CDR1 and CDR2: DFQATT, SNEGSKA (reference sequence). The CDR3 sequence: CSASIGKTGGNSPLHF. CDR3 bases: TGCAGTGCTAGTATCGGGAAAACAGGGGGAAATTCACCCCTCCACTTT.

V gene TRBV18 combines with J gene TRBJ1-2; 7 positions agree with TRBD1. This CDR3 comprises 15 residues. Germline loops: CDR1 KGHSH, CDR2 LQKENI. J lost 7 bases, V lost 2 bases, and 10 bases had no gene match. The CDR3 region is CASSPNDRVPGGYTF. DNA of the CDR3: TGTGCCAGCTCACCAAATGACAGGGTCCCCGGTGGCTACACCTTC.

The chain has TRBV7-2 and TRBJ1-2, with 10 nucleotides matching TRBD1. J lost 6 bases, V lost 5 bases, and 9 bases had no gene match. This CDR3 contains 15 residues. Germline values: CDR1 SGHTA, CDR2 FQGNSA. CDR3 amino acids: CASSPYPGTGDGYTF. The CDR3 DNA is TGTGCCAGCAGCCCGTACCCAGGGACAGGGGATGGCTACACCTTC.

V and J are TRBV4-1 and TRBJ2-7; 10 bases map to TRBD2. Unmatched junction bases numbered 10, after V lost 1 base and J lost 4 bases. The CDR3 consists of 17 residues. Germline V CDR1 and CDR2: MGHRA, YSYEKL. This CDR3 is CASSQASPLAGEYEQYF. The DNA of the CDR3 is TGCGCCAGCAGCCAAGCGTCACCTCTAGCGGGGGAATACGAGCAGTACTTC.